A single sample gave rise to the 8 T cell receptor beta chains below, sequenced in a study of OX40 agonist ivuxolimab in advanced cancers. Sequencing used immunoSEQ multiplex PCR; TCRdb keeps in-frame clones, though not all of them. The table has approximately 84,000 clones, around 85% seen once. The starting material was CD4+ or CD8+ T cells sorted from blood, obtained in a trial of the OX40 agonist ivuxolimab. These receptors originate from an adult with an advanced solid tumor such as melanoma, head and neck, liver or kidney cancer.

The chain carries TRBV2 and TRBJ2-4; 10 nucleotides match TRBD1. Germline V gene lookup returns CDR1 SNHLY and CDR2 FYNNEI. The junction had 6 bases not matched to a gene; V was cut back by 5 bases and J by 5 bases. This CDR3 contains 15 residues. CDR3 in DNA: TGTGCCAGCAGTTACCTGGGACAGGGGCAAAACATTCAGTACTTC. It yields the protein CASSYLGQGQNIQYF.

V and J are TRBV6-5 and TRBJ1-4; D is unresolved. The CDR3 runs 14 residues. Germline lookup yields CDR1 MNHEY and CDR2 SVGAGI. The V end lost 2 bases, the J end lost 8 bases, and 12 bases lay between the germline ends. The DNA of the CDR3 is TGTGCCAGCAGTTACGGTGGAGCGGGCGAAAAACTGTTTTTT. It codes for CASSYGGAGEKLFF.

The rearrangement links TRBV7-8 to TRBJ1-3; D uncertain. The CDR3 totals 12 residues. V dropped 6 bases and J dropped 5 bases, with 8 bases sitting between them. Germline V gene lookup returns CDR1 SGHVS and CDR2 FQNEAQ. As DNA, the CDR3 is TGTGCCAGCAGTTCCCAACGAAACACCATATATTTT. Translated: CASSSQRNTIYF.

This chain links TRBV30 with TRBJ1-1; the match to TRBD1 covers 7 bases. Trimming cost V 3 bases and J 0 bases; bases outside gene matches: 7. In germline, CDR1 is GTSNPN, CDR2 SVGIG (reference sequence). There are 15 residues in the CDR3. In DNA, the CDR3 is TGTGCCTGGAGAATGACAGGGACCATGAACACTGAAGCTTTCTTT. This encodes CAWRMTGTMNTEAFF.

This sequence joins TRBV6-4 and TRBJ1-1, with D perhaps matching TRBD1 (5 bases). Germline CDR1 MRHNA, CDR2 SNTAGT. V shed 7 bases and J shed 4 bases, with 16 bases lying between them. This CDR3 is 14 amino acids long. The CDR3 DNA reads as TGTGCCAGCATCCAAGGGACCGGCGGCACTGAAGCTTTCTTT. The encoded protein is CASIQGTGGTEAFF.

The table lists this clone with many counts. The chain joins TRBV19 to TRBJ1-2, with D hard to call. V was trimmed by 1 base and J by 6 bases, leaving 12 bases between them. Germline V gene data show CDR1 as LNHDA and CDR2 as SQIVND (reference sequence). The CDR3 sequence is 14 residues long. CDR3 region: CASSIGRAVDGYTF. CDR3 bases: TGTGCCAGTAGTATAGGGCGCGCAGTGGATGGCTACACCTTC.

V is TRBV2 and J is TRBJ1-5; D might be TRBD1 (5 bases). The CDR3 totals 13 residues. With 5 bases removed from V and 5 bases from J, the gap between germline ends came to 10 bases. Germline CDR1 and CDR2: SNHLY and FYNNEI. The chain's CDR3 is CASSRDGYQPQHF. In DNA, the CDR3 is TGTGCCAGCAGTCGGGACGGATATCAGCCCCAGCATTTT.

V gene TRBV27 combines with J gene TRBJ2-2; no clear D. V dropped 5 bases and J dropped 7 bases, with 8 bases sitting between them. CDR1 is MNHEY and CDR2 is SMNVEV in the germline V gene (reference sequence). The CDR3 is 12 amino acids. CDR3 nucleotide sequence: TGTGCCAGCAGTCCCCTCTTCGGGGAGCTGTTTTTT. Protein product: CASSPLFGELFF.